Each of the 3 T cell receptor beta chains below was sequenced from the same sample in a study of blood T cell repertoires in COVID-19. Assay: immunoSEQ multiplex PCR; the TCRdb copy retains only in-frame clones and omits some. The sample consists of roughly 130,000 clones, more than 70% of them appearing once. What was sequenced was PBMCs or T cells enriched from blood (not recorded which). The receptor set was obtained from a man aged 35-49 years with acute COVID-19.

The chain joins TRBV7-9 to TRBJ2-1; 13 bases are shared with TRBD2. V shed 5 bases, J shed 9 bases, and the junction held 10 bases outside the gene matches. The V gene's germline CDR1 is SEHNR and CDR2 FQNEAQ (reference sequence). The CDR3 loop spans 16 amino acids. The CDR3 is CASSPPRLAGGREQFF. CDR3 DNA sequence: TGTGCCAGCAGCCCCCCTCGACTAGCGGGAGGCCGTGAGCAGTTCTTC.

Turning to this clone: Its ends do not fully match the called genes, so a read error is possible. V and J are TRBV5-1 and TRBJ2-5; D perhaps matches TRBD1 (5 bases). Germline V gene lookup returns CDR1 SGHRS and CDR2 YFSETQ. The CDR3 sequence is 14 residues long. The CDR3 bases are TGCGCCAGCAGCTTGGTCCAATCAACAGGCAGCTGGGACTTC. Translation gives CASSLVQSTGSWDF.

The chain has TRBV11-2 and TRBJ2-2, with D possibly TRBD2 on 5 matching bases. This CDR3 is built from 13 residues. V was trimmed by 5 bases and J by 7 bases, leaving 11 bases between them. Looked up from germline, CDR1 is SGHAT and CDR2 is FQNNGV. For the CDR3, the DNA is TGTGCCAGCAGCCCGAATCGGGGCGGGGAGCTGTTTTTT. Protein product: CASSPNRGGELFF.